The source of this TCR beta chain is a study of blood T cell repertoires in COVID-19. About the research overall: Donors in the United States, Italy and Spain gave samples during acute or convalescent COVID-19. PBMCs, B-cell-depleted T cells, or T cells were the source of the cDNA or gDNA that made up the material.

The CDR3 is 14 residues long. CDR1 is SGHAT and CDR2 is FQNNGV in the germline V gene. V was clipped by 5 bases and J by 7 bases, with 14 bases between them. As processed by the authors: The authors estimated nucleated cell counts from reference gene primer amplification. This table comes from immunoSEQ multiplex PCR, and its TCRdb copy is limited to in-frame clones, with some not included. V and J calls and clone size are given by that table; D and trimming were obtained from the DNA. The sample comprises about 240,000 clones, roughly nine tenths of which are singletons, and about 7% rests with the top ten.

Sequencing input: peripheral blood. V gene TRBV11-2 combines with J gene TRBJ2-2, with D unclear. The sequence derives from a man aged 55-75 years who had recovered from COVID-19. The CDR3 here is CASSLSWSGGELFF. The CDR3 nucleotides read TGTGCCAGCAGCCTGTCTTGGTCGGGCGGGGAGCTGTTTTTT.